These 5 T cell receptor beta chains came from one sample sequenced in a study of blood T cells in healthy people across ages. A J-beta primer mix and a sample-barcoded 5' primer were used in a second PCR of about 7 to 12 cycles. TCRdb called the 5' RACE reads again in MiXCR, with one record for every CDR3 protein. The table has about 570,000 distinct CDR3 sequences, approximately 27% seen once; the top ten hold around a sixth. Sequencing input: blood. The receptors here all came from a woman aged 70-85 years in good health.

The chain uses TRBV29-1 and TRBJ1-1; TRBD1 aligns across 9 bases. V lost 6 bases, J lost 5 bases, and 10 bases stayed unmatched. The CDR3 covers 14 residues. In germline, CDR1 is SQVTM, CDR2 ANQGSEA. The CDR3 protein is CSVRDTGGRTEAFF. In DNA form, the CDR3 reads TGCAGCGTCCGGGACACAGGGGGCAGGACTGAAGCTTTCTTT.

This chain uses TRBV5-1 with TRBJ2-3; weak D call: TRBD2 (5 bases). V was shortened by 3 bases and J by 0 bases, with 11 bases between the two germline ends. Germline CDR1 is SGHRS and CDR2 is YFSETQ. The CDR3 is 15 residues long. The CDR3 loop reads CASSSSGASTDTQYF. The CDR3 DNA sequence: TGCGCCAGCAGCTCGAGCGGAGCTAGCACAGATACGCAGTATTTT.

The CDR3 sequence: CASTRDNSYEQYF. CDR3 DNA: TGTGCCAGCACTCGGGACAACTCCTACGAGCAGTACTTC. J is TRBJ2-7 and V is TRBV12-3 or TRBV12-4; possibly TRBD1 for D (6 bases). The CDR3 covers 13 residues. V lost 7 bases, J lost 0 bases, and 10 bases lay in between.

This clonotype has just a few counts. The chain carries TRBV12-3 or TRBV12-4 and TRBJ2-2, with TRBD1 matching over 8 bases. J gave up 4 bases and V 5 bases, and 15 bases lay outside the gene matches. The CDR3 has 18 amino acids. CDR3 in amino acids: CASSPRTGKYEGTGELFF. The DNA of the CDR3 is TGTGCCAGCAGTCCACGGACAGGGAAGTATGAAGGCACCGGGGAGCTGTTTTTT.

V is TRBV20-1 and J is TRBJ1-6; tentatively, D is TRBD1 (5 bases). The CDR3 covers 14 residues. The germline V gene has CDR1 DFQATT and CDR2 SNEGSKA (reference sequence). The V end was cut by 6 bases, the J end by 2 bases, with 11 bases between. In nucleotides, the CDR3 is TGCAGTGCCCCTTGGGGCCCCTATAATTCACCCCTCCACTTT. It is translated as CSAPWGPYNSPLHF.